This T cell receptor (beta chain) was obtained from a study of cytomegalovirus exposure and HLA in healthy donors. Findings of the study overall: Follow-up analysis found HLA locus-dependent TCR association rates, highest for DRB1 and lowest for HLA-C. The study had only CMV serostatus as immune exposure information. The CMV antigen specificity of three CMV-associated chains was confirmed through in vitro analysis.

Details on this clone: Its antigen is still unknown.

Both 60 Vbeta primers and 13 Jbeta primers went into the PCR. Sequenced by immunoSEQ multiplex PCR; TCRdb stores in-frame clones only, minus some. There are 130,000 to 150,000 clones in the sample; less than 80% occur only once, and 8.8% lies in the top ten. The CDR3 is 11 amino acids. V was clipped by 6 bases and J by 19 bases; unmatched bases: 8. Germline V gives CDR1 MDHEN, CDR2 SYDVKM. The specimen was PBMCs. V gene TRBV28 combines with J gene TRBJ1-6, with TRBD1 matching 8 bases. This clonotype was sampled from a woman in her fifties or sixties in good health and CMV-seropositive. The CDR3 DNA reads TGTGCCAGCAGGGACCGGGACAGGCCGCACTTT. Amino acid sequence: CASRDRDRPHF.